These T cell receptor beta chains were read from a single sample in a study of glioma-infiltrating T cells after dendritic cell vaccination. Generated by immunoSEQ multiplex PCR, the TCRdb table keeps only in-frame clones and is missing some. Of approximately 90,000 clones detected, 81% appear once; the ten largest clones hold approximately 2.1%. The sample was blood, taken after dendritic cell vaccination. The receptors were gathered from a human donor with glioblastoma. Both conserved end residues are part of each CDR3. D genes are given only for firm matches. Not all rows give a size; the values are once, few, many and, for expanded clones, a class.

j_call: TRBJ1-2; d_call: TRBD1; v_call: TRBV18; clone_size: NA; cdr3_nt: TGTGCCAGCTCACTCGGACAGGGAAAGCCTGGCTACACCTTC; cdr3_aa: CASSLGQGKPGYTF
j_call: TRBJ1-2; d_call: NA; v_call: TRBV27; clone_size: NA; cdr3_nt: TGTGCCAGCAGTTTAACGGGTAGGCTTGGCTACACCTTC; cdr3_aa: CASSLTGRLGYTF
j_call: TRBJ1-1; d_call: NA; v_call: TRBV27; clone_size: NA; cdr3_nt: TGTGCCAGCAGTTTATTGGGGACATGGGACACTGAAGCTTTCTTT; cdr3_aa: CASSLLGTWDTEAFF
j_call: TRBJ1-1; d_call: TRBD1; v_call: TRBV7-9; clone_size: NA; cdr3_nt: TGCGCCGCGAGGGGGCAGGGGACTGAAGCTTTCTTT; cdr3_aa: CAARGQGTEAFF
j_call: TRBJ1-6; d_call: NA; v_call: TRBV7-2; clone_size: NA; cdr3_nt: TGTGCCAGCAGCTTCTCGGGGACTGATAATTCACCCCTCCACTTT; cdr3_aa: CASSFSGTDNSPLHF
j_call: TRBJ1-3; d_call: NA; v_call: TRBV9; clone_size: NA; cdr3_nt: TGTGCCAGCAGCCTAGGGATTCAGGCTGGAAACACCATATATTTT; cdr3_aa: CASSLGIQAGNTIYF
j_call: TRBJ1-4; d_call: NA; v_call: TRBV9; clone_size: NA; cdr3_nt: TGTGCCAGCAGCGTAACGGGAGAAAAACTGTTTTTT; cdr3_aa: CASSVTGEKLFF
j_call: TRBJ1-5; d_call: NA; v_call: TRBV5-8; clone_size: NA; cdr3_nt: TGTGCCAGCAGCCCAGGGGTGGTTAGCAATCAGCCCCAGCATTTT; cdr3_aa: CASSPGVVSNQPQHF
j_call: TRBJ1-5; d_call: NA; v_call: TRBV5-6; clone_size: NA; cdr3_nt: TGTGCCAGCAGCGGACCCGGACATAGGAGCAATCAGCCCCAGCATTTT; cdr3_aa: CASSGPGHRSNQPQHF
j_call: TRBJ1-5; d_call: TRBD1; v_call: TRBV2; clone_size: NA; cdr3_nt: TGTGCCAGCAGCCGGACAGGGGTCAATCAGCCCCAGCATTTT; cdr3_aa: CASSRTGVNQPQHF
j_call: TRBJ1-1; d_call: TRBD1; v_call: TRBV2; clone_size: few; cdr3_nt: TGTGCCAGCAGTCCCGGGACAGGGAACACTGAAGCTTTCTTT; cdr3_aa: CASSPGTGNTEAFF
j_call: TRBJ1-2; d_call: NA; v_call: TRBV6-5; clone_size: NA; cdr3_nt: TGTGCCAGCAGTCCGAACAGGGTTAACTATGGCTACACCTTC; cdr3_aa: CASSPNRVNYGYTF
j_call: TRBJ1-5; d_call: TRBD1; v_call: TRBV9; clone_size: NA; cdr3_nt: TGTGCCAGCAGCGTAGCGCCACAGGGGAATCAGCCCCAGCATTTT; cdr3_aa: CASSVAPQGNQPQHF
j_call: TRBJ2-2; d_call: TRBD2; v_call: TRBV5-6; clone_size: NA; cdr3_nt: TGTGCCAGCAGCTTTGATTCCGGGACTAGCGGGAGGAGGACCGGGGAGCTGTTTTTT; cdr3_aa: CASSFDSGTSGRRTGELFF
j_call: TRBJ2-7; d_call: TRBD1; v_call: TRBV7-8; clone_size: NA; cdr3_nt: TGTGCCAGCAGCTTCCGAGCTAGGACAGGGTCTAAGTACGAGCAGTACTTC; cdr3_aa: CASSFRARTGSKYEQYF
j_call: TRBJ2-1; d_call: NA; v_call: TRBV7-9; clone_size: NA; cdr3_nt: TGTGCCAGCAGCTTATTGGGCTACTCCTACAATGAGCAGTTCTTC; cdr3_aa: CASSLLGYSYNEQFF
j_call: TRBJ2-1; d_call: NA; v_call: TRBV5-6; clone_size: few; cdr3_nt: TGTGCCAGCAGCCACCTGTTGGGTGGGAGCTCCTACAATGAGCAGTTCTTC; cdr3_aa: CASSHLLGGSSYNEQFF
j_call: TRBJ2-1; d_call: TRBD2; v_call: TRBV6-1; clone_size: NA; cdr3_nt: TGTGCCAGCAGTGAAGTCTCGACTAGCGGGGGATATAATGAGCAGTTCTTC; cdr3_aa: CASSEVSTSGGYNEQFF
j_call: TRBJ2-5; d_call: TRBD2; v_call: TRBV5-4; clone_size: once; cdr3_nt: TGTGCCAGCAGCCCCGGACTAGCGATCCAAGAGACCCAGTACTTC; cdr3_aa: CASSPGLAIQETQYF
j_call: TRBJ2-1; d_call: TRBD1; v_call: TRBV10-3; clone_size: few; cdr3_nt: TGTGCCACCTCGGACAGGGGGCTGGGTGAGCAGTTCTTC; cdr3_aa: CATSDRGLGEQFF
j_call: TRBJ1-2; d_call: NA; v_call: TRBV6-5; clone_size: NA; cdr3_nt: TGTGCCAGCACGGAGGGGAACTATGGCTACACCTTC; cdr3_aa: CASTEGNYGYTF
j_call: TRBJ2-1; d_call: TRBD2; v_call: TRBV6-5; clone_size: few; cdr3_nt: TGTGCCAGCAGTTCTTTGGCGGGGGGCCCCACGCAGTTCTTC; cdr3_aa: CASSSLAGGPTQFF
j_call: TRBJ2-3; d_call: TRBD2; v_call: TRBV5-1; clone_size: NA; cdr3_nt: TGCGCCAGCAGCTTGGCTAGCGGGAGTACAACAGATACGCAGTATTTT; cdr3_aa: CASSLASGSTTDTQYF
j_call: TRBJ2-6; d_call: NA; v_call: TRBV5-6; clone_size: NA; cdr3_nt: TGTGCCAGCAGCTTGAGGGCAGGGTCACGAAACTCTGGGGCCAACGTCCTGACTTTC; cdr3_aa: CASSLRAGSRNSGANVLTF
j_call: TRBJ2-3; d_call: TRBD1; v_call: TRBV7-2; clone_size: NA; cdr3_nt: TGTGCCAGCAGCAGCCGGACAGGGAAGGTCGGCACAGATACGCAGTATTTT; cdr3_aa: CASSSRTGKVGTDTQYF
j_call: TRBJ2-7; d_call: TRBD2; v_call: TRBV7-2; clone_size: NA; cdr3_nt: TGTGCCAGCAGCTTACAATTCAGCGGGGGACTAACCTCCTACGAGCAGTACTTC; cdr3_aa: CASSLQFSGGLTSYEQYF
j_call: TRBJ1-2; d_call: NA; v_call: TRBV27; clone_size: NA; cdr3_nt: TGTGCCAGCAGTTTATCGACTCCCTTTCGATATGGCTACACCTTC; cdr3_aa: CASSLSTPFRYGYTF
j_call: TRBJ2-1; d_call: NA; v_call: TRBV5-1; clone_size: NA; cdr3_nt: TGCGCCAGCAGCTTGGCATTTTTGCAGGGGGGTTACAATGAGCAGTTCTTC; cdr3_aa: CASSLAFLQGGYNEQFF
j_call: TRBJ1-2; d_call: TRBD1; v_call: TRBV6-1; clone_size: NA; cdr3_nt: TGTGCCAGCAGTGATTCGGGACAGGGCTACGGCTACACCTTC; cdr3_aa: CASSDSGQGYGYTF
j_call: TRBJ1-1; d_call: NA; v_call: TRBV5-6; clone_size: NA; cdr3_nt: TGTGCCAGCAGCTTTGGTTGGCCGTCGAACACTGAAGCTTTCTTT; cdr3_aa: CASSFGWPSNTEAFF
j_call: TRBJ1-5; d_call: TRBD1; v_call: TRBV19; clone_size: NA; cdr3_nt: TGTGCCAGTAGCTACAGACAGGGGATGCAGCCCCAGCATTTT; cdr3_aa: CASSYRQGMQPQHF
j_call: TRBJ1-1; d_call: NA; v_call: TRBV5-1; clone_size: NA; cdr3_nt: TGCGCCAGCAGCTTAAAACCAGGGTCCGGGGCTTTCTTT; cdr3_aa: CASSLKPGSGAFF
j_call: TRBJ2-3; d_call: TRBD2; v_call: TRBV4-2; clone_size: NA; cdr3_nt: TGTGCCAGCAGCCAAGATCGTGAAGCGGGGGGGGGCGCCCCGCCCACAGATACGCAGTATTTT; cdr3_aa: CASSQDREAGGGAPPTDTQYF
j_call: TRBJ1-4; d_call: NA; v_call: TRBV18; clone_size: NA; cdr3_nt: TGTGCCAGCTCACTTGCAGGGTCAACTAATGAAAAACTGTTTTTT; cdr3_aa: CASSLAGSTNEKLFF
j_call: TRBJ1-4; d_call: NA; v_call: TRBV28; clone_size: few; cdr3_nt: TGTGCCAGCAGTTTATTTGGGGCAGGGACTAATGAAAAACTGTTTTTT; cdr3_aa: CASSLFGAGTNEKLFF
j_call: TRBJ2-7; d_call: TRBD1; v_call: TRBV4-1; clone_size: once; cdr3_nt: TGCGCCAGCAGCCACTTCCCGGGACAGCCTCAGGGCGAGCAGTACTTC; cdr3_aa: CASSHFPGQPQGEQYF